These 6 T cell receptor beta chains share one sample of origin, sequenced in a study of shared clonotypes between healthy human individuals. The protocol was immunoSEQ multiplex PCR, while the TCRdb copy is restricted to in-frame clones and leaves out a portion. The sample carries 2.5 million or so clones, over 85% recorded once. The specimen was naive CD4+ T cells sorted from blood. Subset indicated: CD45RA+ positively selected. These receptors came from a man between 18 and 29 years old in good health.

The V call is TRBV30, the J call TRBJ1-1; 12 positions agree with TRBD1. This CDR3 has 16 residues. Germline CDR1 reads GTSNPN; CDR2 reads SVGIG (reference sequence). J gave up 1 base and V 3 bases, and 6 bases lay outside the gene matches. The DNA of the CDR3 is TGTGCCTGGAGGCCTCCGGGACAGGGGGCGAACACTGAAGCTTTCTTT. Its translation: CAWRPPGQGANTEAFF.

This clone was detected only a few times. The chain couples TRBV7-8 to TRBJ2-3, with D unresolved. Germline values: CDR1 SGHVS, CDR2 FQNEAQ. Trimming removed 3 bases from V and 2 bases from J, with 15 bases in between. The length of the CDR3 is 16 residues. The CDR3 spells CASSLLKEDITDTQYF. CDR3 DNA sequence: TGTGCCAGCAGCTTGCTAAAAGAAGACATCACAGATACGCAGTATTTT. Filled out from reference TRBV7-8 and TRBJ2-3, the complete variable domain reads GAGVSQSPRYKVAKRGQDVALRCDPISGHVSLFWYQQALGQGPEFLTYFQNEAQLDKSGLPSDRFFAERPEGSVSTLKIQRTQQEDSAVYLCASSLLKEDITDTQYFGPGTRLTVL.

The V call is TRBV10-3, the J call TRBJ2-7; no definite D call. V lost 3 bases and J lost 4, with 10 bases in between. The CDR3 sequence is 13 residues long. Germline V CDR1 and CDR2: ENHRY, SYGVKD. Here the CDR3 DNA reads TGTGCCATCAGTGACCGTCAGGCTTACGAGCAGTACTTC. It codes for CAISDRQAYEQYF.

Here the CDR3 reads CASSQGSGTDTQYF. The CDR3 DNA reads TGTGCCAGTAGTCAGGGTAGCGGCACAGATACGCAGTATTTT. This chain links TRBV19 with TRBJ2-3; D could derive from TRBD1 or TRBD2 (5 bases each). The CDR3 contains 14 residues. Trimming took off 5 bases at V and 1 base at J, with 10 bases between the two ends. CDR1 is LNHDA and CDR2 is SQIVND in the germline V gene (reference sequence).

The genes are TRBV27 and TRBJ1-1, with 7 bases fitting TRBD1. Unmatched junction bases numbered 13, after V lost 1 base and J lost 5 bases. In germline, CDR1 is MNHEY, CDR2 SMNVEV (reference sequence). This CDR3 has 17 residues. The CDR3 coding sequence is TGTGCCAGCAGTTTATACAGGGGCGCAGGTGGCGTGACTGAAGCTTTCTTT. The encoded protein is CASSLYRGAGGVTEAFF.

The chain has TRBV5-6 and TRBJ1-3, with a possible D match to TRBD1 (5 bases). The CDR3 spans 13 residues. CDR1 SGHDT and CDR2 YYEEEE come from the germline V gene. Trimming took off 6 bases at V and 2 bases at J, with 9 bases between the two ends. This chain's CDR3 is CASNQGTGNTIYF. Here the CDR3 DNA reads TGTGCCAGCAACCAGGGAACTGGAAACACCATATATTTT.